This T cell receptor beta chain was sequenced in a study of blood T cell repertoires in COVID-19. Sequenced by immunoSEQ multiplex PCR; TCRdb stores in-frame clones only, minus some. Among roughly 670,000 clones listed, around 89% were seen once. With V trimmed by 4 bases and J by 4 bases, 10 bases remained unmatched. CDR3 size: 16 residues. Germline values: CDR1 SGHRS, CDR2 YFSETQ. The sample consisted of peripheral blood. This chain connects TRBV5-1 to TRBJ2-7, with 11 bases aligning to TRBD1. The sequence was collected from a young woman with acute or convalescent COVID-19. The CDR3 nucleotides read TGCGCCAGCAGCACCCAGGACAGGGGGCGGTTTTACGAGCAGTACTTC. It codes for CASSTQDRGRFYEQYF.